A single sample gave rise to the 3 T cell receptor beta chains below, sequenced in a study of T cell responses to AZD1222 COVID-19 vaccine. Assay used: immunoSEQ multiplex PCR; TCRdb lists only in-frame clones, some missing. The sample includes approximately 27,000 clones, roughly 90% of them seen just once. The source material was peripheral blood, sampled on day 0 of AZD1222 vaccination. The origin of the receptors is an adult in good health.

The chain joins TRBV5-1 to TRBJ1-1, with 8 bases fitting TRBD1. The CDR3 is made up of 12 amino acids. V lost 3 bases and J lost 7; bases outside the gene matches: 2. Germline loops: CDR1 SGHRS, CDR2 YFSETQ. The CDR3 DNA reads TGCGCCAGCAGCTCCGGACAGGGTGAAGCTTTCTTT. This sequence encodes CASSSGQGEAFF.

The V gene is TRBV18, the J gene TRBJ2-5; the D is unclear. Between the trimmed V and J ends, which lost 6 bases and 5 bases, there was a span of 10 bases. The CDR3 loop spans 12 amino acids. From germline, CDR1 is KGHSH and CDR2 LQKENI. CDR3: CASSPQGETQYF. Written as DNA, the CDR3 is TGTGCCAGCTCCCCCCAAGGGGAGACCCAGTACTTC.

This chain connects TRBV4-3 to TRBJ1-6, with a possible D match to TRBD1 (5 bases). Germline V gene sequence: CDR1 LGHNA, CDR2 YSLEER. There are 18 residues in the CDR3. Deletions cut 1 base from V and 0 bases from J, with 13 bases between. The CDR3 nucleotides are TGCGCCAGCAGCCAAGGGTTGGCAGGGAGCTCCTATAATTCACCCCTCCACTTT. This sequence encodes CASSQGLAGSSYNSPLHF.